The source of this T cell receptor beta chain is a study of blood T cell repertoires in COVID-19. Study details: There were acute and convalescent COVID-19 samples, and they came from the United States, Italy and Spain.

Participant ages covered about 18 to 89 years across 25 or so US areas. Recovered participants had two consecutive negative NP/OP PCR tests, healthcare professional clearance, or symptom resolution. CDR3 length equals 13 residues. V was cut by 4 bases and J by 4 bases, with 10 bases left in between. The germline gives CDR1 SEHNR, CDR2 FQNEAQ (reference sequence). Profiled with immunoSEQ multiplex PCR; TCRdb holds only in-frame clones, not every one. The sample has approximately 250,000 clones, around 90% seen once; the top ten hold approximately 1%. Sequenced input: PBMCs or T cells enriched from blood (not recorded which). This sequence originates from a woman aged 30 to 39 who had recovered from COVID-19. The chain carries TRBV7-9 and TRBJ1-2; no reliable D call. CDR3 sequence: CASSSGLIYGYTF. The DNA for the CDR3 is TGTGCCAGCAGCTCAGGACTGATCTATGGCTACACCTTC. Supplemented by reference TRBV7-9 and TRBJ1-2, the full variable domain reads DTGVSQNPRHKITKRGQNVTFRCDPISEHNRLYWYRQTLGQGPEFLTYFQNEAQLEKSRLLSDRFSAERPKGSFSTLEIQRTEQGDSAMYLCASSSGLIYGYTFGSGTRLTVV.